This TCR beta chain is drawn from a study of cytomegalovirus exposure and HLA in healthy donors. Broader study findings: 15,000 to 20,000 TCR beta sequences were associated with HLA alleles at 0.05 false discovery rate in a later analysis. Follow-up analysis later connected one missense variant in DCLRE1C with trimming of TCR beta V- and J-genes.

This PCR relied on a set of 60 Vbeta primers and 13 Jbeta primers. Here immunoSEQ multiplex PCR was the method, and the copy in TCRdb shows in-frame clones only, minus some. The table records some 130,000 clones, around 86% of them present only once. With regard to this clone: Its antigen is unknown.

Per germline, CDR1 DFQATT and CDR2 SNEGSKA (reference sequence). There are 11 residues in the CDR3. Deletions cut 4 bases from V and 8 bases from J, with 11 bases between. This receptor was taken from a woman aged 50 to 60 in good health and CMV-seropositive. V usage is TRBV20-1 and J usage is TRBJ1-1; a weak D match, TRBD1 (5 bases). Material for sequencing was PBMCs. CDR3 DNA sequence: TGCAGTGCTAATACTCAGGGAGAAGCTTTCTTT. Amino acid sequence: CSANTQGEAFF.